The sequence of this TCR beta chain was determined in a study of blood T cell repertoires in COVID-19. Germline V gene data show CDR1 as LNHDA and CDR2 as SQIVND (reference sequence). Trimming removed 9 bases at V and 0 bases at J, with 15 bases between. The CDR3 is 15 amino acids. The method was immunoSEQ multiplex PCR; TCRdb's version includes in-frame clones alone and lacks a portion of them. The profile shows about 190,000 clones, roughly 90% of them singletons. The rearrangement uses TRBV19 and TRBJ1-3, with D tentatively TRBD1 (5 bases). This receptor was obtained from a man aged 18 to 29 with active or convalescent COVID-19. Sequencing was done on a sample of peripheral blood. The CDR3 DNA reads TGTGCCAGCGCGGACATTCTGTTCTCTGGAAACACCATATATTTT. Amino acid sequence: CASADILFSGNTIYF.